These 4 T cell receptor beta chains originate from one sample sequenced in a study of CD4 T cells in relation to SARS-CoV-2 and coronaviruses. The protocol was immunoSEQ multiplex PCR, while the TCRdb copy is restricted to in-frame clones and leaves out a portion. The table lists some 32,000 clones, under 80% of them singletons, with about 3.4% in the top ten. No antigen is known for these receptors. Source material: memory CD4+ T cells from PBMCs, cultured in vitro. The receptors originated from an adult with COVID-19.

The rearrangement joins TRBV4-1 to TRBJ2-1; D is uncertain. Trimming shortened V by 4 bases and J by 3 bases, and 13 bases separated the two germline ends. CDR3 length equals 15 residues. Germline V gene data show CDR1 as MGHRA and CDR2 as YSYEKL. DNA of the CDR3: TGCGCCAGCAGCCGCACCGATTTTAACTACAATGAGCAGTTCTTC. Protein product: CASSRTDFNYNEQFF.

The gene calls are TRBV6-6 and TRBJ2-1, with D unclear. V gave up 0 bases and J gave up 9 bases, with 15 bases separating them. Looked up from germline, CDR1 is MNHNY and CDR2 is SVGAGI (reference sequence). There are 15 residues in the CDR3. CDR3 DNA sequence: TGTGCCAGCAGTTACTCGGTAGGCGCGAGTGGTGAGCAGTTCTTC. This codes for CASSYSVGASGEQFF.

The chain uses TRBV15 and TRBJ2-5; D unclear. The V end lost 0 bases, the J end lost 4 bases, and 15 bases lay between the germline ends. Germline assignment: CDR1 LNHNV and CDR2 YYDKDF (reference sequence). This CDR3 has 16 amino acids. The CDR3 DNA reads TGTGCCACCAGCAGAGATCCACGGGTTAAGCGAGAGACCCAGTACTTC. Residues: CATSRDPRVKRETQYF.

J is TRBJ1-6 and V is TRBV5-1; 7 bases fit TRBD1. CDR3 size: 15 residues. Germline CDR1 reads SGHRS; CDR2 reads YFSETQ. After removal of 5 bases from V and 7 bases from J, the junction contained 9 bases not matched to a gene. The CDR3 here is CASSPGTVQNSPLHF. The CDR3 DNA reads as TGCGCCAGCAGTCCCGGGACAGTTCAGAATTCACCCCTCCACTTT.